This TCR beta chain originates from a study of T cell repertoires in cytomegalovirus infection. Study in general: Evidence of both CMV infection and a matching HLA type came from public TCR beta signatures. Study observations and caveats: Dominant in the ex vivo response were TCR beta clonotypes restricted by HLA-C and specific for CMV. Cumulative public TCR beta family frequency identified carriers of CMV plus the relevant HLA.

One entry per CDR3 protein, called by TCRdb with MiXCR from the reads. The sample has 310,000 or so distinct CDR3 sequences; roughly 25% are singletons. The V gene's germline CDR1 is DFQATT and CDR2 SNEGSKA (reference sequence). V trimming: 6 bases; J trimming: 9 bases; junction bases outside the gene matches: 6. There are 13 residues in the CDR3. As regards this clonotype: Its matching antigen is unknown.

This TCR derives from a human donor in good health (CMV status not recorded). Some clones in this sample may be carry-over from other donors' samples. Sequences were obtained from PBMCs. V is TRBV20-1 and J is TRBJ1-6, with 9 nucleotides matching TRBD1. The CDR3 DNA sequence: TGCAGTGCGGAGGGGACAGGGCGTTCACCCCTCCACTTT. Encoded protein: CSAEGTGRSPLHF.